The table lists the clone carrying this TCR beta chain with many counts. Its cognate antigen is unknown. This same CDR3 is encoded by further DNA sequences in the sample. MiXCR re-clonotyped the PCR reads for TCRdb. The sample has about 21,000 clones, around 19% seen once; the top ten hold under 25%. This record belongs to a study of metastatic and nonmetastatic thyroid tumors. Study results and caveats: Reports indicated that malignant thyroid tumors showed significantly higher TCR beta diversity than benign nodules did, in blood and tumor.

All patients were untreated before thyroid surgery. Input material: blood. The receptor comes from a male donor with papillary thyroid cancer or a benign thyroid nodule (not recorded which). Some clones in this sample may be carry-over from other donors' samples.

CDR3 in amino acids: CASSLPGTRSTDTQYF. The CDR3 region has the DNA TGTGCCAGCAGCTTGCCCGGGACCAGGAGCACAGATACGCAGTATTTT. The chain uses TRBV11-1 and TRBJ2-3; either TRBD1 or TRBD2 may supply D (5 bases each). V was clipped by 3 bases and J by 0 bases, with 13 bases between them. Germline V gives CDR1 SGHAT, CDR2 FQDESV (reference sequence). The CDR3 is made up of 16 amino acids.